This TCR beta chain comes out of a study of CD8+CD57+ T cells in acquired aplastic anemia. About the research overall: 3 to 3.5 ug was the average amount of DNA from sorted CD4+ and CD8+ cells. Broader study findings: Patients versus controls showed no significant CD8+ Simpson's diversity difference. Patients shared 25 to 35 CD8+ CDR3 sequences with controls.

Concerning this clonotype itself: Its antigen is currently unknown.

Both TCR beta VDJ combination and CDR3 sequence profiling were carried out. Genomic DNA was the template for this profiling. TCRdb reprocessed the reads with MiXCR, giving one entry per CDR3 protein. The profile covers about 160,000 distinct CDR3 sequences, with around 48% appearing a single time and roughly 29% taken by the ten largest. An expansion of CD8+CD57+ cells by flow cytometry had been shown in patients chosen for sequencing. When blood sampling took place, the patients had received no therapy. The germline CDR1 and CDR2 sequences are SGHVS and FNYEAQ. The CDR3 covers 12 residues. Trimming shortened V by 5 bases and J by 5 bases, and 7 bases separated the two germline ends.

The sequenced material came from sorted CD4+, CD8+, or CD8+CD57+ T cells (not recorded which) from PBMCs. The chain recombines TRBV7-6 with TRBJ2-1; D uncertain. This sequence originates from a human donor with aplastic anemia. CDR3 region: CASSNGDNEQFF. The CDR3 DNA reads as TGTGCCAGCAGCAATGGGGACAATGAGCAGTTCTTC.